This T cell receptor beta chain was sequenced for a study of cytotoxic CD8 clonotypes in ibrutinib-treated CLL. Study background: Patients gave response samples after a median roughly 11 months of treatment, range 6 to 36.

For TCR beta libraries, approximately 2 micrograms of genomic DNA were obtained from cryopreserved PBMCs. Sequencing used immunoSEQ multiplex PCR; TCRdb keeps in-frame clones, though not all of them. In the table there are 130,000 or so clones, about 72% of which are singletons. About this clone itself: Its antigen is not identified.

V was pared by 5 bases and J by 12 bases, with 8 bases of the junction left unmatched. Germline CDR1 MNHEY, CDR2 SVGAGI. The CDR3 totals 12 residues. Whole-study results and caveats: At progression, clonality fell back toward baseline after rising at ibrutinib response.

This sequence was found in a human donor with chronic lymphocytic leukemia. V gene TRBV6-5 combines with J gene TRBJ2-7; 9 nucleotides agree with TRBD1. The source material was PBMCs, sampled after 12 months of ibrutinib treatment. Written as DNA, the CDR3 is TGTGCCAGCAGTGACGGGACAGGGCCGCCGTACTTC. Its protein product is CASSDGTGPPYF.